This is a list of T cell receptor beta chains from one sample in a study of T cell changes during pregnancy in multiple sclerosis. The protocol was immunoSEQ multiplex PCR, while the TCRdb copy is restricted to in-frame clones and leaves out a portion. In the table there are approximately 37,000 clones, 75% to 90% of which are singletons. Material: CD4+ T cells from peripheral blood mononuclear cells, obtained in the first trimester of pregnancy. Receptors originate from a female donor with multiple sclerosis, enrolled in a pregnancy study. The CDR3 runs from the conserved cysteine through the conserved F or W. Each record gives: J gene, V gene, CDR3 protein.

>TRBJ2-4|TRBV4-3
CASSQDLTPGDLFGIAKNIQYF
>TRBJ2-5|TRBV2
CASREVRETQYF
>TRBJ2-7|TRBV2
CASSESLAATYEQYF
>TRBJ2-1|TRBV28
CASSLGRGVDNEQFF
>TRBJ2-7|TRBV7-2
CASSLRQGDVSYEQYF
>TRBJ2-5|TRBV6-4
CASGKLAGPETQYF
>TRBJ2-1|TRBV7-2
CAGTSGSYNEQFF
>TRBJ1-1|TRBV14
CASSRNAGDGFAFF
>TRBJ2-1|TRBV5-4
CASTTLANGYNEQFF
>TRBJ2-3|TRBV2
CASSVGQSSTDTQYF
>TRBJ2-5|TRBV4-1
CASSQGLAETQYF
>TRBJ1-2|TRBV18
CASSPPGSNYGYTF
>TRBJ2-7|TRBV7-2
CASSLASRGRGEQYF